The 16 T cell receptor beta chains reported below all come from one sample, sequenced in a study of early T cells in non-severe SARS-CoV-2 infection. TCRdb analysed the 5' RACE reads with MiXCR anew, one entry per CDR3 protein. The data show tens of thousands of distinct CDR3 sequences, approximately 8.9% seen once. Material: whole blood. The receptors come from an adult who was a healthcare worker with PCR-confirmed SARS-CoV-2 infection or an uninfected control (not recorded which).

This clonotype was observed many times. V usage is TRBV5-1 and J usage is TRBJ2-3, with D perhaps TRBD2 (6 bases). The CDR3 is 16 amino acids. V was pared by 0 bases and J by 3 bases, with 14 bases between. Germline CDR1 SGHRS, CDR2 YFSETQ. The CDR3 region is CASSLEGLSGTDTQYF. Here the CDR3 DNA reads TGCGCCAGCAGCTTGGAAGGGCTCAGCGGGACAGATACGCAGTATTTT.

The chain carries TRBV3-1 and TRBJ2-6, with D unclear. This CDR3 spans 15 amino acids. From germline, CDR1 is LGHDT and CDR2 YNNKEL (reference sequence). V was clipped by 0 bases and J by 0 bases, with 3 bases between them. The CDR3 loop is CASSQDVSGANVLTF. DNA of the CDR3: TGTGCCAGCAGCCAAGACGTCTCTGGGGCCAACGTCCTGACTTTC. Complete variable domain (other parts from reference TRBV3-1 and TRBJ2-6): DTAVSQTPKYLVTQMGNDKSIKCEQNLGHDTMYWYKQDSKKFLKIMFSYNNKELIINETVPNRFSPKSPDKAHLNLHINSLELGDSAVYFCASSQDVSGANVLTFGAGSRLTVL.

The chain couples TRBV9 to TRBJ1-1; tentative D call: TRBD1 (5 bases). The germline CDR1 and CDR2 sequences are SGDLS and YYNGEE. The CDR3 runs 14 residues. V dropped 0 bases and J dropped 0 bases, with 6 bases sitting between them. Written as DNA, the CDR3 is TGTGCCAGCAGCGTAGGACAGCTGAACACTGAAGCTTTCTTT. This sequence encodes CASSVGQLNTEAFF.

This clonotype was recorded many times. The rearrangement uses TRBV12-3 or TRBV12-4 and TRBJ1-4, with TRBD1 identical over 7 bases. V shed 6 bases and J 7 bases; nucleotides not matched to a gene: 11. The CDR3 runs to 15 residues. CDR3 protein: CASSYTGTVVEKLFF. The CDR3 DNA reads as TGTGCCAGCAGCTATACCGGGACAGTGGTTGAAAAACTGTTTTTT.

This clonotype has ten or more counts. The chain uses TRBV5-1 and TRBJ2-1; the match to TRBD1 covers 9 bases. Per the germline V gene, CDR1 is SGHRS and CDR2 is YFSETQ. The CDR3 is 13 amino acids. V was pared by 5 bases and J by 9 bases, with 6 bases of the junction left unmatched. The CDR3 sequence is CASSRDRASEQFF. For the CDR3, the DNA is TGCGCCAGCAGTCGGGACAGGGCTAGTGAGCAGTTCTTC.

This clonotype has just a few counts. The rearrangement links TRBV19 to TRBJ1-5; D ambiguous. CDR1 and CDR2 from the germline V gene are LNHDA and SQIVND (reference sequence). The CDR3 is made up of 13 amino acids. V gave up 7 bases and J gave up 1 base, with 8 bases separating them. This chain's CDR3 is CASNRGSNQPQHF. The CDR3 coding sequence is TGTGCCAGTAATCGCGGGAGCAATCAGCCCCAGCATTTT.

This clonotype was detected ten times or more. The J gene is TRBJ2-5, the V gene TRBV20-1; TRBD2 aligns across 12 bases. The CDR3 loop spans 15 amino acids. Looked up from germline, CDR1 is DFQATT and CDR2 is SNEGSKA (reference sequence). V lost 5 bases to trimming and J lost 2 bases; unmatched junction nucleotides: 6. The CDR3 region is CSASKLAGGQETQYF. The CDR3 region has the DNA TGCAGTGCTTCTAAACTAGCGGGGGGACAAGAGACCCAGTACTTC.

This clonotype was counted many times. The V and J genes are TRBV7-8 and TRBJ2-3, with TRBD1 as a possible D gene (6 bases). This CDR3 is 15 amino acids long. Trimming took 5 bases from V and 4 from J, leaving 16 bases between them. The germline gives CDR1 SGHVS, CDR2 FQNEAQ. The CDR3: CASSPVTGRADTQYF. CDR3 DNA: TGTGCCAGCAGCCCTGTGACAGGTCGGGCAGATACGCAGTATTTT.

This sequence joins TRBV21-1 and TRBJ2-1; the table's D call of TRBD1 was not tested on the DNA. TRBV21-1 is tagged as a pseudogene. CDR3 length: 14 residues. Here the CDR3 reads CASSKGGRNNEQFF. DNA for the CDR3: TGTGCCAGCAGCAAAGGTGGGCGCAACAATGAGCAGTTCTTC.

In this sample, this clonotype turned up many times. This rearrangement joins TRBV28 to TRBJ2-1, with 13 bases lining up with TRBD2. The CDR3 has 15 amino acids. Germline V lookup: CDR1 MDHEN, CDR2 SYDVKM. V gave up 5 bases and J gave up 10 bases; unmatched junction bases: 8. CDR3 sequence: CASSPTSGGIKEQFF. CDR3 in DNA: TGTGCCAGCAGTCCGACTAGCGGGGGGATTAAAGAGCAGTTCTTC.

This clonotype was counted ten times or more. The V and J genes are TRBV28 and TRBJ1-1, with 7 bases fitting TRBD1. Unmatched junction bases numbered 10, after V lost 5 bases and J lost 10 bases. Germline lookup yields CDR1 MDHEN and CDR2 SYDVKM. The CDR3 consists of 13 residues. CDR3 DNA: TGTGCCAGCAGTCCAGGGACAGCTAAGCGAGCTTTCTTT. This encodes CASSPGTAKRAFF.

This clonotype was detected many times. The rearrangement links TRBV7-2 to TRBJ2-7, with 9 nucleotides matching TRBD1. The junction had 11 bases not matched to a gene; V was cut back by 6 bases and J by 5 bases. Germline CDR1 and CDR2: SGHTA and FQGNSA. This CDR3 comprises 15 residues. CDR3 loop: CASSYQDRGWNEQYF. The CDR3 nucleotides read TGTGCCAGCAGTTACCAAGACAGGGGGTGGAACGAGCAGTACTTC.

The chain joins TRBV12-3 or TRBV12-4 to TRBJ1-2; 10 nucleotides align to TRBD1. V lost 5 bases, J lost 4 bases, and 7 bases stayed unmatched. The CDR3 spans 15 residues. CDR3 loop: CASSASTGGAYGYTF. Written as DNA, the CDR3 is TGTGCCAGCAGTGCCTCGACAGGGGGCGCCTATGGCTACACCTTC.

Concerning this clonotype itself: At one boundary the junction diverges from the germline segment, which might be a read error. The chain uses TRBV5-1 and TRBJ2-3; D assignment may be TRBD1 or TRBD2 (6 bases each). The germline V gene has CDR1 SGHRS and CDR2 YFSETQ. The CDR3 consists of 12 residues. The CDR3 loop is CASSPGADSRIF. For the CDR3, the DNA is TGCGCCAGCAGCCCGGGGGCGGACTCGCGAATTTTT.

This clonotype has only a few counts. The CDR3 is CASSEWRAAQETQYF. Here the CDR3 DNA reads TGTGCCAGCAGTGAATGGAGGGCAGCGCAAGAGACCCAGTACTTC. This chain connects TRBV25-1 to TRBJ2-5, with D possibly being TRBD2 (6 bases). V was cut by 1 base and J by 2 bases, with 11 bases left in between. The CDR3 runs 15 residues. Germline V gene sequence: CDR1 MGHDK, CDR2 SYGVNS.

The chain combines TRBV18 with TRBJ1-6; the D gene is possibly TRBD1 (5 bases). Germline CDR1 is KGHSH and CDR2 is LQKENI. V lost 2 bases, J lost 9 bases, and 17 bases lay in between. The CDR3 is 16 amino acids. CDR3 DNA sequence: TGTGCCAGCTCACCAAACGTCCCGGGGACGACTTCACCCCTCCACTTT. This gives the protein CASSPNVPGTTSPLHF.